This T cell receptor beta chain emerged from a study of neoadjuvant anti-PD-1 for oral cavity cancer. Study findings and constraints: Higher pretreatment Treg/Th17 ratios tracked higher pretreatment blood clonality. TCR analyses covered only a few patients per response group.

Most PBMC samples had 450 to 500 ng input DNA in six replicates. Method: immunoSEQ multiplex PCR; TCRdb's copy keeps in-frame clones and lacks some. The sample includes more than 13,000 clones, roughly 70% seen only once; the top ten take roughly 2%. Note on this clone: Its antigen remains unknown. Compared with germline, one end of the junction differs, possibly owing to a read error.

The germline V gene has CDR1 SGHTA and CDR2 FQGNSA. The CDR3 contains 17 residues. The sample consisted of PBMCs, taken before nivolumab (anti-PD-1) treatment. The sequence derives from a person aged 40-85 years with oral cavity squamous cell carcinoma. This chain links TRBV7-2 with TRBJ2-7, with 8 nucleotides matching TRBD1. The CDR3 nucleotides read TGTGCCAGCAGCTTAAGCGTCAGGCAGGGGGCTTCCTCCGAGCAGTACTTC. This translates into CASSLSVRQGASSEQYF.